This is a list of T cell receptor beta chains from one sample in a study of tumor-infiltrating lymphocytes in primary liver carcinoma. TCRdb fed the multiplex PCR reads into MiXCR, producing one record per CDR3 protein. The repertoire consists of about 310,000 distinct CDR3 sequences, with approximately 54% occurring once and the leading ten covering about 15%. The sample comprised peripheral blood. The source is a young woman with primary liver carcinoma and hepatitis B virus infection. Each CDR3 is given with its conserved first and last residue. Each record gives: V gene, J gene, D gene, clone size, CDR3 protein, CDR3 DNA. D genes are given only for firm matches. Where a row states a size, it is once, few, many or the class of an expanded clone; other rows omit it.

v_gene: TRBV4-1; j_gene: TRBJ1-1; d_gene: .; abundance: .; CDR3aa: CASSQRQANTEAFF; CDR3nt: TGCGCCAGCAGCCAAAGACAGGCGAACACTGAAGCTTTCTTT
v_gene: TRBV28; j_gene: TRBJ1-1; d_gene: .; abundance: .; CDR3aa: CASSLWTREAFF; CDR3nt: TGTGCCAGCAGTTTATGGACACGTGAAGCTTTCTTT
v_gene: TRBV12-3/TRBV12-4; j_gene: TRBJ1-1; d_gene: .; abundance: many; CDR3aa: CASSSQAREAFF; CDR3nt: TGTGCCAGCAGTTCGCAAGCAAGGGAAGCTTTCTTT
v_gene: TRBV6-5; j_gene: TRBJ2-1; d_gene: .; abundance: .; CDR3aa: CTSSRSYSYNEQFF; CDR3nt: TGTACCAGCAGTAGGTCATACTCCTACAATGAGCAGTTCTTC
v_gene: TRBV7-8; j_gene: TRBJ2-3; d_gene: TRBD1; abundance: .; CDR3aa: CASSGQGTGGPRDTQYF; CDR3nt: TGTGCCAGCAGCGGACAGGGGACTGGCGGGCCAAGAGATACGCAGTATTTT
v_gene: TRBV29-1; j_gene: TRBJ2-7; d_gene: TRBD2; abundance: many; CDR3aa: CSVAGTSGSSYEQYF; CDR3nt: TGCAGCGTCGCGGGGACTAGCGGGAGCTCCTACGAGCAGTACTTC
v_gene: TRBV11-2; j_gene: TRBJ2-7; d_gene: .; abundance: .; CDR3aa: CASGLGTSPYEQYF; CDR3nt: TGTGCCAGCGGCTTGGGGACAAGCCCCTACGAGCAATACTTC
v_gene: TRBV5-6; j_gene: TRBJ2-7; d_gene: .; abundance: .; CDR3aa: CASSFLTSHSYEQYF; CDR3nt: TGTGCCAGCAGTTTTCTGACATCCCACTCCTACGAGCAGTACTTC
v_gene: TRBV28; j_gene: TRBJ1-1; d_gene: .; abundance: .; CDR3aa: CASSLLSRGTEAFF; CDR3nt: TGTGCCAGCAGTTTGCTTTCCCGGGGGACTGAAGCTTTCTTT
v_gene: TRBV10-3; j_gene: TRBJ1-1; d_gene: .; abundance: few; CDR3aa: CAISEMGGTITRAFF; CDR3nt: TGTGCTATCAGTGAGATGGGAGGGACCATAACCAGGGCTTTCTTT
v_gene: TRBV12-3/TRBV12-4; j_gene: TRBJ2-1; d_gene: TRBD2; abundance: many; CDR3aa: CASSETSGRAYNEQFF; CDR3nt: TGTGCCAGCAGTGAGACTAGCGGGAGGGCCTACAATGAGCAGTTCTTC
v_gene: TRBV4-1; j_gene: TRBJ2-1; d_gene: TRBD2; abundance: few; CDR3aa: CASSQELAGGTLRNEQFF; CDR3nt: TGCGCCAGCAGCCAAGAGCTAGCGGGAGGGACCCTTCGCAATGAGCAGTTCTTC
v_gene: TRBV18; j_gene: TRBJ1-1; d_gene: TRBD1; abundance: .; CDR3aa: CASSPQQGSTGNTEAFF; CDR3nt: TGTGCCAGCTCACCCCAACAGGGGTCCACTGGGAACACCGAAGCTTTCTTT
v_gene: TRBV6-6; j_gene: TRBJ2-3; d_gene: .; abundance: .; CDR3aa: CASSYSPLGDTQYF; CDR3nt: TGTGCCAGCAGTTACTCTCCCCTAGGGGATACGCAGTATTTT
v_gene: TRBV7-8; j_gene: TRBJ2-3; d_gene: TRBD2; abundance: .; CDR3aa: CASTVTTSGSRKNTQYF; CDR3nt: TGTGCCAGCACTGTCACCACTAGCGGGAGTAGAAAAAATACGCAGTATTTT
v_gene: TRBV12-3/TRBV12-4; j_gene: TRBJ2-7; d_gene: .; abundance: once; CDR3aa: CASSPGWPYEQCF; CDR3nt: TGTGCCAGCAGCCCGGGATGGCCCTACGAGCAGTGCTTC
v_gene: TRBV12-3/TRBV12-4; j_gene: TRBJ2-1; d_gene: TRBD2; abundance: .; CDR3aa: CASNPPPAGVVNEQFF; CDR3nt: TGTGCCAGCAATCCCCCCCCGGCGGGAGTAGTCAATGAGCAGTTCTTC
v_gene: TRBV7-8; j_gene: TRBJ1-2; d_gene: .; abundance: .; CDR3aa: CASSPRLNPYGYGYTF; CDR3nt: TGTGCCAGCAGCCCCCGGTTAAATCCCTATGGCTATGGCTACACCTTC
v_gene: TRBV12-3/TRBV12-4; j_gene: TRBJ2-1; d_gene: .; abundance: many; CDR3aa: CASSLYGRGGISEQFF; CDR3nt: TGTGCCAGCAGTTTGTATGGCAGGGGGGGTATCAGTGAGCAGTTCTTC
v_gene: TRBV5-1; j_gene: TRBJ2-3; d_gene: TRBD2; abundance: .; CDR3aa: CASSLVEAGRTDTQYF; CDR3nt: TGCGCCAGCAGCTTGGTGGAAGCGGGAAGGACAGATACGCAGTATTTT
v_gene: TRBV20-1; j_gene: TRBJ2-1; d_gene: .; abundance: .; CDR3aa: CSARGGLNEQFF; CDR3nt: TGCAGTGCTAGAGGCGGACTCAATGAGCAGTTCTTC
v_gene: TRBV2; j_gene: TRBJ1-2; d_gene: .; abundance: .; CDR3aa: CASSPRSNYGYTF; CDR3nt: TGTGCCAGCAGCCCAAGGAGCAACTATGGCTACACCTTC
v_gene: TRBV6-2/TRBV6-3; j_gene: TRBJ2-5; d_gene: .; abundance: many; CDR3aa: CASSYHRASQETQYF; CDR3nt: TGTGCCAGCAGTTACCACAGGGCCTCCCAAGAGACCCAGTACTTC
v_gene: TRBV5-1; j_gene: TRBJ1-1; d_gene: .; abundance: .; CDR3aa: CASSLVDRATEAFF; CDR3nt: TGCGCCAGCAGCTTGGTTGATAGGGCCACTGAAGCTTTCTTT
v_gene: TRBV29-1; j_gene: TRBJ2-7; d_gene: .; abundance: .; CDR3aa: CSVEGGHEQYF; CDR3nt: TGCAGCGTTGAAGGGGGTCACGAGCAGTACTTC
v_gene: TRBV6-6; j_gene: TRBJ2-7; d_gene: TRBD1; abundance: .; CDR3aa: CASRLDRDAHEQYF; CDR3nt: TGTGCCAGCAGATTAGACAGGGACGCTCACGAGCAGTACTTC
v_gene: TRBV12-3/TRBV12-4; j_gene: TRBJ1-5; d_gene: TRBD1; abundance: .; CDR3aa: CASSFGTANQPQHF; CDR3nt: TGTGCCAGCAGTTTTGGGACAGCGAATCAGCCCCAGCATTTT
v_gene: TRBV5-5; j_gene: TRBJ2-3; d_gene: .; abundance: few; CDR3aa: CASSSDPRDTQYF; CDR3nt: TGTGCCAGCAGCTCAGACCCTAGGGATACGCAGTATTTT
v_gene: TRBV7-8; j_gene: TRBJ2-1; d_gene: .; abundance: many; CDR3aa: CASSLVPETYNEQFF; CDR3nt: TGTGCCAGCAGCTTAGTTCCGGAGACCTACAATGAGCAGTTCTTC
v_gene: TRBV12-5; j_gene: TRBJ2-5; d_gene: TRBD1; abundance: few; CDR3aa: CASAKDRAETQYF; CDR3nt: TGTGCTAGTGCCAAGGACAGGGCAGAGACCCAGTACTTC
v_gene: TRBV12-3/TRBV12-4; j_gene: TRBJ2-1; d_gene: .; abundance: .; CDR3aa: CASSLRGSNNNEQFF; CDR3nt: TGTGCCAGCAGTTTAAGAGGGAGCAACAACAATGAGCAGTTCTTC
v_gene: TRBV21-1; j_gene: TRBJ2-1; d_gene: .; abundance: .; CDR3aa: CASSKELVGSSYNEQFF; CDR3nt: TGTGCCAGCAGCAAAGAACTGGTAGGGAGCTCCTACAATGAGCAGTTCTTC
v_gene: TRBV12-3/TRBV12-4; j_gene: TRBJ1-1; d_gene: .; abundance: .; CDR3aa: CASSLTGTNTEAFF; CDR3nt: TGTGCCAGCAGTTTAACGGGGACGAACACTGAAGCTTTCTTT
v_gene: TRBV12-3/TRBV12-4; j_gene: TRBJ1-1; d_gene: .; abundance: .; CDR3aa: CASSLLVGNTEAFF; CDR3nt: TGTGCCAGCAGTTTACTCGTGGGGAACACTGAAGCTTTCTTT
v_gene: TRBV12-3/TRBV12-4; j_gene: TRBJ2-7; d_gene: TRBD2; abundance: many; CDR3aa: CASSFVAGASGDYEQYF; CDR3nt: TGTGCCAGCAGTTTTGTAGCGGGGGCTAGCGGTGACTACGAGCAGTACTTC
v_gene: TRBV24-1; j_gene: TRBJ2-1; d_gene: .; abundance: .; CDR3aa: CATSYLNEQFF; CDR3nt: TGTGCCACCAGTTACCTCAATGAGCAGTTCTTC
v_gene: TRBV6-2/TRBV6-3; j_gene: TRBJ2-2; d_gene: TRBD1; abundance: many; CDR3aa: CASSRQGGTGELFF; CDR3nt: TGTGCCAGCAGCCGACAGGGGGGCACCGGGGAGCTGTTTTTT
v_gene: TRBV6-1; j_gene: TRBJ2-7; d_gene: TRBD2; abundance: many; CDR3aa: CASLAESYEQYF; CDR3nt: TGTGCCAGCCTAGCGGAGTCCTACGAGCAGTACTTC
v_gene: TRBV11-2; j_gene: TRBJ2-3; d_gene: .; abundance: .; CDR3aa: CASSLLGGVRHTDTQYF; CDR3nt: TGTGCCAGCAGCTTATTGGGCGGGGTGAGACACACAGATACGCAGTATTTT
v_gene: TRBV6-1; j_gene: TRBJ1-2; d_gene: TRBD1; abundance: .; CDR3aa: CASNTQGASGYTF; CDR3nt: TGTGCCAGCAACACCCAGGGGGCGTCGGGCTACACCTTC
v_gene: TRBV4-3; j_gene: TRBJ1-2; d_gene: TRBD1; abundance: .; CDR3aa: CASSQDRTGHVYGYTF; CDR3nt: TGCGCCAGCAGCCAAGATCGGACAGGGCATGTCTATGGCTACACCTTC
v_gene: TRBV5-5; j_gene: TRBJ1-1; d_gene: .; abundance: .; CDR3aa: CASSPTGITYEAFF; CDR3nt: TGTGCCAGCAGCCCAACGGGGATTACCTATGAAGCTTTCTTT
v_gene: TRBV10-3; j_gene: TRBJ2-1; d_gene: .; abundance: .; CDR3aa: CAISGDYNEQFF; CDR3nt: TGTGCCATCAGCGGAGATTACAATGAGCAGTTCTTC
v_gene: TRBV5-4; j_gene: TRBJ2-5; d_gene: TRBD1; abundance: .; CDR3aa: CASSSRTGQETQYF; CDR3nt: TGTGCCAGCAGTTCCAGGACAGGTCAAGAGACCCAGTACTTC
v_gene: TRBV7-3; j_gene: TRBJ2-3; d_gene: .; abundance: .; CDR3aa: CASSLIGGASTDTQYF; CDR3nt: TGTGCCAGCAGCTTAATTGGAGGGGCTAGCACAGATACGCAGTATTTT
v_gene: TRBV6-5; j_gene: TRBJ2-5; d_gene: TRBD1; abundance: .; CDR3aa: CASSYYENLGGQTQYF; CDR3nt: TGTGCCAGCAGTTACTACGAAAATCTAGGGGGCCAGACCCAGTACTTC
v_gene: TRBV11-3; j_gene: TRBJ2-7; d_gene: .; abundance: .; CDR3aa: CAGSSSQGGTEQYF; CDR3nt: TGTGCAGGCAGCTCATCCCAAGGGGGAACCGAGCAGTACTTC
v_gene: TRBV5-4; j_gene: TRBJ2-7; d_gene: .; abundance: few; CDR3aa: CASSLSAGTYEQYF; CDR3nt: TGTGCCAGCAGCTTGTCGGCGGGTACCTACGAGCAGTACTTC
v_gene: TRBV11-2; j_gene: TRBJ2-3; d_gene: TRBD1; abundance: .; CDR3aa: CANSSGTGGDRQYF; CDR3nt: TGTGCCAACAGCTCCGGGACAGGGGGAGATAGGCAGTATTTT